This entry concerns a single T cell receptor beta chain. Antigen specificity is unknown. For each subset, genomic DNA was distributed in equal portions over several immunoSEQ plates. TCRdb keeps only in-frame clones here, not all; method: immunoSEQ multiplex PCR. The table shows some 2 million clones, with less than 95% occurring only once. The data are from a study of shared clonotypes between healthy human individuals. Study summary: The people who gave samples were two women and a few men aged 18 to 49. Study-wide findings and caveats: Naive subsets typically showed greater estimated richness than memory subsets. Specimens sampled were limited to blood, with tissue repertoires likely differing.

The CDR3 consists of 16 residues. V trimming: 3 bases; J trimming: 5 bases; junction bases outside the gene matches: 15. The germline V gene has CDR1 GTSNPN and CDR2 SVGIG (reference sequence). It was CD45RO-negative cells, positively selected for CCR7, that made up naive CD8 cells, with terminally differentiated effector memory CD45RA+ cells excluded. The rearrangement uses TRBV30 and TRBJ2-7; 8 bases map to TRBD1. This clonotype was sampled from a man aged 18 to 30 in good health. Sequencing input: naive CD8+ T cells sorted from blood. CDR3 sequence: CAWSGRLDRDSNEQYF. The CDR3 nucleotides are TGTGCCTGGAGCGGACGCCTGGACAGGGACAGTAACGAGCAGTACTTC.